The 13 T cell receptor beta chains given below trace back to one sample, sequenced in a study of Ad26.COV2.S vaccination and SARS-CoV-2 variants. Method: immunoSEQ multiplex PCR; TCRdb's copy keeps in-frame clones and lacks some. Of a few hundred thousand clones detected, 83% appear once; the ten largest clones hold about 7.4%. The sample's treatment: roughly 18 received Ad26.COV2.S at low or high dose, single or two shots; several received placebo; per-sample allocation not given. Day 63 after the first vaccine or placebo injection was the time point for sampling. The sample consisted of peripheral blood, taken in a trial of Ad26.COV2.S vaccine versus placebo. The receptors originated from a person aged 18 to 65 who received the Ad26.COV2.S COVID-19 vaccine or a placebo.

V and J are TRBV7-9 and TRBJ1-5, with a tentative D call TRBD1 (5 bases). Trimming stripped 5 bases from V and 9 bases from J, with 17 bases between. The V gene's germline CDR1 is SEHNR and CDR2 FQNEAQ (reference sequence). This CDR3 comprises 14 residues. This CDR3 is CASSGDRNLSPQHF. CDR3 DNA: TGTGCCAGCAGCGGGGACCGAAATTTATCGCCCCAGCATTTT.

This rearrangement joins TRBV6-4 to TRBJ1-1; 7 bases are a match to TRBD1. This CDR3 has 13 residues. Trimming at V came to 6 bases and at J to 2 bases, leaving 3 bases not matched to a gene. CDR1 is MRHNA, CDR2 SNTAGT, per germline. The CDR3 coding sequence is TGTGCCAGCAGAGGGACAGCTAACACTGAAGCTTTCTTT. This gives the protein CASRGTANTEAFF.

In its sample, this clone was seen once. The chain is built from TRBV4-1 and TRBJ2-7, with 7 bases identical to TRBD2. CDR1 is MGHRA and CDR2 is YSYEKL in the germline V gene. V shed 2 bases and J 7 bases; nucleotides not matched to a gene: 17. The CDR3 extends over 17 amino acids. Here the CDR3 DNA reads TGCGCCAGCAGCCAACCCCAGGGAGGGGACCCACCATCAGAGCAGTACTTC. It encodes CASSQPQGGDPPSEQYF.

The rearrangement joins TRBV11-3 to TRBJ2-5; D remains unclear. The germline CDR1 and CDR2 sequences are SGHNT and YENEEA. This CDR3 comprises 11 residues. Trimming pared 3 bases from V and 5 bases from J, leaving 4 bases between. CDR3 residues: CASSLYETQYF. The CDR3 nucleotides are TGTGCCAGCAGCTTGTACGAGACCCAGTACTTC.

The chain combines TRBV12-3 or TRBV12-4 with TRBJ2-5; D unclear. The CDR3 runs to 11 residues. The ends were cut back, 4 bases at V and 5 bases at J, with 5 bases in the middle. DNA of the CDR3: TGTGCCAGCAGTTATCACGAGACCCAGTACTTC. It is translated as CASSYHETQYF.

The chain has TRBV29-1 and TRBJ1-1; a weak D match, TRBD1 (5 bases). The CDR3 sequence is 15 residues long. V was trimmed by 4 bases and J by 3 bases, leaving 18 bases between them. Germline CDR1 SQVTM, CDR2 ANQGSEA. The CDR3 region is CSVAPGGAIHTEAFF. In DNA form, the CDR3 reads TGCAGCGTTGCCCCCGGAGGGGCAATTCACACTGAAGCTTTCTTT.

The V call is TRBV18, the J call TRBJ2-1; 10 nucleotides align to TRBD1. The germline CDR1 and CDR2 sequences are KGHSH and LQKENI. Germline trimming cut 2 bases from V and 7 bases from J; bases unmatched to any gene: 8. The CDR3 spans 16 residues. The DNA of the CDR3 is TGTGCCAGCTCACCATCCGACAGGGGGCGCGGGAATGAGCAGTTCTTC. The encoded protein is CASSPSDRGRGNEQFF. The variable domain in full, completed from reference TRBV18 and TRBJ2-1, reads NAGVMQNPRHLVRRRGQEARLRCSPMKGHSHVYWYRQLPEEGLKFMVYLQKENIIDESGMPKERFSAEFPKEGPSILRIQQVVRGDSAAYFCASSPSDRGRGNEQFFGPGTRLTVL.

The chain combines TRBV6-7 with TRBJ2-7, with D tentatively TRBD1 or TRBD2 (5 bases each). TRBV6-7 counts as an open reading frame of uncertain function. V dropped 0 bases and J dropped 1 base, with 16 bases sitting between them. The CDR3 spans 17 residues. CDR3 DNA sequence: TGTGCCAGCAGTTACTCGGGACCATTCTTTGGGTCCTACGAGCAGTACTTC. This encodes CASSYSGPFFGSYEQYF.

The chain has TRBV10-3 and TRBJ2-5; 8 nucleotides match TRBD1. V shed 10 bases and J 4 bases; nucleotides not matched to a gene: 17. Germline CDR1 and CDR2: ENHRY and SYGVKD. This CDR3 spans 16 amino acids. The chain's CDR3 is CATRATDRDYPETQYF. In DNA form, the CDR3 reads TGTGCCACCCGGGCGACGGACAGGGATTATCCAGAGACCCAGTACTTC.

This rearrangement joins TRBV7-2 to TRBJ2-2, with D unresolved. V lost 5 bases and J 2 bases, leaving 6 bases between the germline ends. Germline V gives CDR1 SGHTA, CDR2 FQGNSA. This CDR3 region has 13 residues. The CDR3 bases are TGTGCCAGCAGCCTGTCCAACACCGGGGAGCTGTTTTTT. Protein: CASSLSNTGELFF.

This clone was counted only a few times. This chain joins TRBV30 and TRBJ1-5; D is undetermined. V dropped 0 bases and J dropped 0 bases, with 12 bases sitting between them. The CDR3 sequence is 16 residues long. Germline CDR1 GTSNPN, CDR2 SVGIG (reference sequence). The CDR3 DNA is TGTGCCTGGAGTGTAAATTTTGTCCATAGCAATCAGCCCCAGCATTTT. Its protein is CAWSVNFVHSNQPQHF.

V is TRBV5-1 and J is TRBJ2-7; 9 nucleotides agree with TRBD2. The CDR3 totals 15 residues. Per germline, CDR1 SGHRS and CDR2 YFSETQ. The V segment lost 4 bases and the J segment 4 bases; nucleotides outside the gene matches: 9. CDR3 amino acids: CASSDPTSGEYEQYF. The DNA of the CDR3 is TGCGCCAGCAGCGACCCGACTAGCGGAGAATACGAGCAGTACTTC.

The rearrangement links TRBV7-6 to TRBJ2-2; 10 nucleotides agree with TRBD2. The V segment lost 5 bases and the J segment 6 bases; nucleotides outside the gene matches: 9. The CDR3 covers 16 residues. Looked up from germline, CDR1 is SGHVS and CDR2 is FNYEAQ. CDR3 nucleotide sequence: TGTGCCAGCAGCCGGGGACTAGCGACATCCCCCGGGGAGCTGTTTTTT. Amino acid sequence: CASSRGLATSPGELFF.